This TCR beta chain was found in a study of shared clonotypes between healthy human individuals. The test was conducted at deep level. It was across several immunoSEQ plates that each subset's genomic DNA was evenly split. Only in-frame clones appear in the TCRdb table, and some are missing; sequencing was by immunoSEQ multiplex PCR. Among 400,000 to 600,000 clones listed, about 96% were seen once. The CDR3 runs to 16 residues. V is TRBV12-1 and J is TRBJ2-7. TRBV12-1 is listed as a pseudogene. The sequence was obtained from a woman aged 25 to 39 in good health. The specimen sequenced was naive CD4+ T cells sorted from blood. This sample's subset: CD45RA+ positively selected. The CDR3 reads CASSFALRGDLIQQYF. In DNA form, the CDR3 reads TGTGCCAGCAGCTTTGCCCTTAGAGGGGACCTTATCCAGCAGTACTTC.